The 13 T cell receptor beta chains given below trace back to one sample, sequenced in a study of identical twins. TCRdb processed the 5' RACE reads anew with MiXCR; each CDR3 protein has one entry. The sample has hundreds of thousands of distinct CDR3 sequences; 9% to 15% are singletons. The same data also contributed to another study, on yellow fever vaccine responses in identical twins.

Sequenced: PBMCs. Every receptor here comes from a woman aged 18-35 years in good health.

In this sample, this clonotype turned up many times. The CDR3 reads CATSGTADTGELFF. The CDR3, as DNA: TGTGCCACCAGCGGGACAGCGGACACCGGGGAGCTGTTTTTT. The chain employs TRBV15 and TRBJ2-2; TRBD1 matches 7 bases. Germline CDR1 is LNHNV and CDR2 is YYDKDF (reference sequence). The V segment lost 5 bases and the J segment 3 bases; nucleotides outside the gene matches: 3. The CDR3 has 14 residues. Full variable domain (outside the CDR3, taken from reference TRBV15 and TRBJ2-2): DAMVIQNPRYQVTQFGKPVTLSCSQTLNHNVMYWYQQKSSQAPKLLFHYYDKDFNNEADTPDNFQSRRPNTSFCFLDIRSPGLGDTAMYLCATSGTADTGELFFGEGSRLTVL.

This clonotype was detected only a few times. The genes are TRBV6-5 and TRBJ2-5; tentative D call: TRBD2 (6 bases). Trimming pared 0 bases from V and 5 bases from J, leaving 16 bases between. This CDR3 spans 16 amino acids. Germline values: CDR1 MNHEY, CDR2 SVGAGI. The CDR3 DNA follows: TGTGCCAGCAGTTACTCGATCGCGGGACCGGGGGAGACCCAGTACTTC. Amino acids: CASSYSIAGPGETQYF.

The rearrangement links TRBV5-6 to TRBJ2-1; 9 bases are a match to TRBD2. Germline CDR1 and CDR2: SGHDT and YYEEEE. The CDR3 covers 15 residues. V trimming: 4 bases; J trimming: 3 bases; junction bases outside the gene matches: 5. DNA of the CDR3: TGTGCCAGCAGCCCTCGGACTAGCGTCTACAATGAGCAGTTCTTC. It encodes CASSPRTSVYNEQFF.

The table lists this clonotype with a few counts. The chain couples TRBV7-2 to TRBJ2-4, with D possibly being TRBD2 (6 bases). The length of the CDR3 is 18 residues. Looked up from germline, CDR1 is SGHTA and CDR2 is FQGNSA. Trimming stripped 1 base from V and 0 bases from J, with 16 bases between. CDR3 DNA: TGTGCCAGCAGCTTAGGCTCTGGAGAGGGACTAGCCAAAAACATTCAGTACTTC. It specifies CASSLGSGEGLAKNIQYF.

The chain combines TRBV20-1 with TRBJ2-1, with D tentatively TRBD1 (5 bases). The ends were cut back, 0 bases at V and 0 bases at J, with 9 bases in the middle. Germline values: CDR1 DFQATT, CDR2 SNEGSKA (reference sequence). The CDR3 is 15 residues long. CDR3 sequence (DNA): TGCAGTGCTAGAGATAAACAGGTCTCCTACAATGAGCAGTTCTTC. Amino acid sequence: CSARDKQVSYNEQFF.

This clonotype has a handful of counts. This rearrangement joins TRBV7-9 to TRBJ2-7, with D perhaps TRBD1 (6 bases). The CDR3 extends over 12 amino acids. Trimming left V 4 bases short and J 13 bases short, with 17 bases between. Germline CDR1 is SEHNR and CDR2 is FQNEAQ (reference sequence). Written as DNA, the CDR3 is TGTGCCAGCAGCTCTGGACAGAAGGGACACTACTTC. Amino acids: CASSSGQKGHYF.

Many counts were recorded for this clonotype. J is TRBJ1-4 and V is TRBV20-1, with D unclear. Trimming shortened V by 3 bases and J by 8 bases, and 13 bases separated the two germline ends. The CDR3 is 13 amino acids. In germline, CDR1 is DFQATT, CDR2 SNEGSKA (reference sequence). DNA for the CDR3: TGCAGTGCTAGGGCCGAGGTTCGGGAAAAACTGTTTTTT. It codes for CSARAEVREKLFF.

This clonotype was found a few times. The rearrangement links TRBV27 to TRBJ1-5; maybe TRBD1 (5 bases). The germline gives CDR1 MNHEY, CDR2 SMNVEV (reference sequence). This CDR3 comprises 14 residues. With 2 bases removed from V and 5 bases from J, the gap between germline ends came to 10 bases. The CDR3 loop is CASSLVRGHQPQHF. In nucleotides, the CDR3 is TGTGCCAGCAGTTTAGTACGGGGCCATCAGCCCCAGCATTTT.

The chain's CDR3 is CASSLVVATPGYRETQYF. The CDR3 nucleotides read TGTGCCAGCAGCTTAGTAGTAGCCACGCCGGGCTATCGGGAGACCCAGTACTTC. The V gene is TRBV7-6, the J gene TRBJ2-5; D is undetermined. The CDR3 runs to 18 residues. Germline lookup yields CDR1 SGHVS and CDR2 FNYEAQ. Trimming left V 1 base short and J 5 bases short, with 23 bases between.

This clonotype was found a few times. The V call is TRBV6-1, the J call TRBJ2-1, with TRBD2 matching over 8 bases. Per germline, CDR1 MNHNS and CDR2 SASEGT. The ends lost 5 bases at V and 4 bases at J; junction bases unmatched: 7. This CDR3 has 15 amino acids. The CDR3 protein is CASSHTSGRYNEQFF. The CDR3 coding sequence is TGTGCCAGCAGTCATACTAGCGGCAGATACAATGAGCAGTTCTTC.

This clonotype was detected only a few times. V and J are TRBV15 and TRBJ2-5; D gene unclear. Trimming took 2 bases from V and 3 from J, leaving 4 bases between them. Germline CDR1 LNHNV, CDR2 YYDKDF (reference sequence). The CDR3 sequence is 12 residues long. The CDR3 DNA is TGTGCCACCAGCAGAAAGGAAGAGACCCAGTACTTC. It codes for CATSRKEETQYF.

The chain carries TRBV20-1 and TRBJ1-6; D is perhaps TRBD1 (5 bases). The V and J ends lost 3 bases and 0 bases respectively, with 12 bases between them. From germline, CDR1 is DFQATT and CDR2 SNEGSKA (reference sequence). This CDR3 has 16 amino acids. CDR3 DNA: TGCAGTGCTAGGGGTGGGGCAGTCTCCTATAATTCACCCCTCCACTTT. Residues: CSARGGAVSYNSPLHF.

The chain joins TRBV12-3 or TRBV12-4 to TRBJ2-3; D is uncertain. V shed 6 bases and J shed 0 bases, with 13 bases lying between them. The CDR3 is made up of 15 amino acids. The CDR3 loop is CASSPADISTDTQYF. The CDR3 region has the DNA TGTGCCAGCAGCCCGGCCGACATAAGCACAGATACGCAGTATTTT.